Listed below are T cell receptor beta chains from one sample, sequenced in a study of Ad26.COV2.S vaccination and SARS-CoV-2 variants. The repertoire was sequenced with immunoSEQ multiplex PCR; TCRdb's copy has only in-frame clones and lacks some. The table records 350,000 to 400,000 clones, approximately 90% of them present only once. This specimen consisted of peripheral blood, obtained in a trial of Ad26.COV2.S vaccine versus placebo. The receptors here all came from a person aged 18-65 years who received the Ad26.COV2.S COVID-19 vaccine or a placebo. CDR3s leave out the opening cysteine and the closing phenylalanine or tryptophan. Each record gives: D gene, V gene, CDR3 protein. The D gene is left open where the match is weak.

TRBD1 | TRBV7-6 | ASSSGTAYSNQPQH
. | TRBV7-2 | ASSLARSTDTQY
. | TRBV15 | ATSRGQSLGVDSPLH
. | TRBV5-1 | ASSSGLNTGELF
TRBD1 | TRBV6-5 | ASSWTGKTDTQY
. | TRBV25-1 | ASSYGGAIAF
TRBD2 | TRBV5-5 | ASSLGTSGGARETQY
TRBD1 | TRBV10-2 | ASTLGQGLISYEQY
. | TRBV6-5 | ASRAHAEQPQH
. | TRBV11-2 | ASSLDPRAPKG
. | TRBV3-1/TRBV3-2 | ASRQLGEETQY
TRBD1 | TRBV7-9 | ASSLGDYRGPLTDTQY
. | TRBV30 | AWEWGGRANYGYT
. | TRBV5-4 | ASSPQGPTGETQY
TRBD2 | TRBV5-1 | ASSFFTSGGAGELF
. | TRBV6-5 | ASSPQVLNTEAF
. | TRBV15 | ATSRDYEAF
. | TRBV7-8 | ASSTSGEGTEAF
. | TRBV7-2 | ASSLEGLLYEQY
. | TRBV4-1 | ASSQVGPPPNNEQF
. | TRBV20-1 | SASESRFFYGYT
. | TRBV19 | ASSPSSSGTQY
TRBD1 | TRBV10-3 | AISPRQGTEAF
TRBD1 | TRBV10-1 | ASSEPYRGEQF
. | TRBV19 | ASSLQGTVIEQY
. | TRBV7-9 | ASSWGPRDLTDTQY
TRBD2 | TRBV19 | ASSSTSGGAGETQY
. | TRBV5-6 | ASQGENEKLF
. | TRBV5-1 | ASSHETEGYGYT
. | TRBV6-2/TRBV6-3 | ASSYSGGLNTEAF
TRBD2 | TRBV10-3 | AISEGRGNYNEQF
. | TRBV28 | ASSFSGNSNQPQH
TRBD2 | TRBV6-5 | ASSPVSGGTYQY
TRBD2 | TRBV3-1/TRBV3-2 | ASSQDRFGTSGVYEQY
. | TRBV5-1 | ASSRDPRSTEAF
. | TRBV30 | AWSENEQDGYT
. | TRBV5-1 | ASSFGWTRETQY
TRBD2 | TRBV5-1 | ASSLTTPRGGSGANVLT
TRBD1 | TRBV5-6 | ASSPGTVNTQY
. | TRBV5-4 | ASSLTGANVLT
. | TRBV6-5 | ASRSRLVFEQY